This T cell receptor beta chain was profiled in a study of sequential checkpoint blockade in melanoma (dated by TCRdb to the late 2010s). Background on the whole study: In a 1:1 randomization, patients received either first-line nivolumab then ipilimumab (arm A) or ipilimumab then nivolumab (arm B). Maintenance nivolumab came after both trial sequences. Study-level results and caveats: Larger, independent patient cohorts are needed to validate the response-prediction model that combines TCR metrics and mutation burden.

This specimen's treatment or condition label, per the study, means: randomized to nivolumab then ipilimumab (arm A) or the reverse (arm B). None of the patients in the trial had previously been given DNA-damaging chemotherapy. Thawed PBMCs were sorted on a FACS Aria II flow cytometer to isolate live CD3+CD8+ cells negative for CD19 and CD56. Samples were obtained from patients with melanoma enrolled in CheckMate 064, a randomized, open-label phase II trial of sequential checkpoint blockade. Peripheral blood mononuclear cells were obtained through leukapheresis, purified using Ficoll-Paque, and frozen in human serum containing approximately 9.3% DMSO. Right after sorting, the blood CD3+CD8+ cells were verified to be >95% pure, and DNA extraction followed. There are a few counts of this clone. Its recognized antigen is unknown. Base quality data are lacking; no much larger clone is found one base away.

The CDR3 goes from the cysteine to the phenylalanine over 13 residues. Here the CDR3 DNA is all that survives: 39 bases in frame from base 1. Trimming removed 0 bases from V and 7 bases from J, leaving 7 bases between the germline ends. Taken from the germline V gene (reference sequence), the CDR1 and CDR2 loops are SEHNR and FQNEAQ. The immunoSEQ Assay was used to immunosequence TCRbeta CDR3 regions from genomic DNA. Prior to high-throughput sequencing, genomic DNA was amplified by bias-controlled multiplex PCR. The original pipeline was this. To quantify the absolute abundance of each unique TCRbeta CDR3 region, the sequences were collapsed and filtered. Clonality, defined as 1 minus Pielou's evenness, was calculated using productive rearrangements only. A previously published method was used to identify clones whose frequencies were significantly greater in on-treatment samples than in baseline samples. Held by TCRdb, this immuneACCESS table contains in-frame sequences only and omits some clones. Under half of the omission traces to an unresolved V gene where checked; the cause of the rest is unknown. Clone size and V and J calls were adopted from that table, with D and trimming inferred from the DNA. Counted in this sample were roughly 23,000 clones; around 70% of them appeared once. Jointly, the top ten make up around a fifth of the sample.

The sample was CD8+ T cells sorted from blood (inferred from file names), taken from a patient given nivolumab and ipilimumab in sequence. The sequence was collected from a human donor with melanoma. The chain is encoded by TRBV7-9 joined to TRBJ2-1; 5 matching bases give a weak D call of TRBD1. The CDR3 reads CASSLAQGNEQFF. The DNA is TGTGCCAGCAGCTTAGCGCAGGGTAATGAGCAGTTCTTC.